This T cell receptor beta chain was profiled in a study of T cell repertoires and HLA-DP antigens. On the study more broadly: DNA input averaged approximately 230 ng in sorted CD137+CD4+ and 900 to 1,500 ng in pre-culture CD4+.

For pre-culture CD4+ samples, the target was 200,000 T cell genomes. Only in-frame clones appear in the TCRdb table, and some are missing; sequencing was by immunoSEQ multiplex PCR. This table has over 100,000 clones, about 92% appearing once. V was pared by 5 bases and J by 6 bases, with 11 bases of the junction left unmatched. The CDR3 length is 17 residues. CDR1 is SEHNR and CDR2 is FQNEAQ in the germline V gene (reference sequence). Note on this clone: The target antigen is unknown.

Sequencing used CD4+ T cells from PBMCs. The source of this sequence is a woman aged 18-35 years in good health and CMV-seronegative. The chain employs TRBV7-9 and TRBJ1-6, with TRBD1 matching 9 bases. As DNA, the CDR3 is TGTGCCAGCAGCGCGCCGGGACAGGGCTCAAGTAATTCACCCCTCCACTTT. This translates into CASSAPGQGSSNSPLHF.